The 31 T cell receptor beta chains in this list originate from one sample, sequenced in a study of blood T cells in healthy people across ages. Then a second PCR, running about 7 to 11 cycles, was carried out with a sample-barcoded 5' primer and a J-beta primer mix. TCRdb ran MiXCR on the 5' RACE reads and lists one entry per CDR3 protein. Of some 1.1 million distinct CDR3 sequences listed, more than 30% were seen once; the top ten hold around 12%. Sequencing used blood. These receptor sequences come from a man younger than 30 in good health.

The J gene is TRBJ2-3, the V gene TRBV6-6; 8 bases map to TRBD1. This CDR3 is 16 amino acids long. Germline V gene lookup returns CDR1 MNHNY and CDR2 SVGAGI (reference sequence). V shed 2 bases and J 1 base; nucleotides not matched to a gene: 5. CDR3 sequence (DNA): TGTGCCAGCAGTTACCGGGCCAGGGGGCGCACAGATACGCAGTATTTT. Protein sequence: CASSYRARGRTDTQYF.

The chain is built from TRBV4-3 and TRBJ1-1; D is unclear. The CDR3 is 18 amino acids. The V end was cut by 0 bases, the J end by 6 bases, with 23 bases between. CDR1 is LGHNA, CDR2 YSLEER, per germline. The CDR3 is CASSQESRPGTGSPEAFF. CDR3 nucleotides: TGCGCCAGCAGCCAAGAGTCCAGACCGGGAACCGGGAGCCCTGAAGCTTTCTTT.

CDR3 in DNA: TGCAGTGCTAGAGATTTGCGGGACCTGGATGGGGGCTACACCTTC. It codes for CSARDLRDLDGGYTF. The chain joins TRBV20-1 to TRBJ1-2, with D possibly TRBD1 on 5 matching bases. CDR1 DFQATT and CDR2 SNEGSKA come from the germline V gene (reference sequence). The CDR3 spans 15 residues. The ends were cut back, 0 bases at V and 8 bases at J, with 19 bases in the middle.

This clonotype was counted a few times. CDR3 region: CASSVDGGLCNEQFF. The DNA for the CDR3 is TGTGCCAGCAGCGTAGATGGGGGGTTGTGCAATGAGCAGTTCTTC. The V gene is TRBV9, the J gene TRBJ2-1; a weak D match, TRBD2 (6 bases). Germline V gives CDR1 SGDLS, CDR2 YYNGEE. Trimming cost V 0 bases and J 6 bases, with 13 bases left between them. CDR3 length: 15 amino acids.

This chain connects TRBV4-3 to TRBJ2-6; D is undetermined. Germline V lookup: CDR1 LGHNA, CDR2 YSLEER. CDR3 length equals 19 residues. Between the trimmed V and J ends, which lost 2 bases and 0 bases, there was a span of 17 bases. The CDR3 DNA sequence: TGCGCCAGCAGCCAAACGATAATCGTTTGGAGCTCTGGGGCCAACGTCCTGACTTTC. Protein: CASSQTIIVWSSGANVLTF.

The V call is TRBV28, the J call TRBJ1-6; D is undetermined. The germline CDR1 and CDR2 sequences are MDHEN and SYDVKM. The CDR3 has 14 residues. V was cut by 6 bases and J by 3 bases, with 9 bases left in between. CDR3: CASSLTHYNSPLHF. CDR3 nucleotides: TGTGCCAGCAGCCTGACTCACTATAATTCACCCCTCCACTTT.

The CDR3 region is CSARARDTQYF. CDR3 DNA sequence: TGCAGTGCTAGGGCGCGGGATACGCAGTATTTT. The chain couples TRBV20-1 to TRBJ2-3, with D uncertain. The CDR3 totals 11 residues. Germline values: CDR1 DFQATT, CDR2 SNEGSKA (reference sequence). V was clipped by 3 bases and J by 6 bases, with 7 bases between them.

The gene calls are TRBV20-1 and TRBJ1-1, with 8 bases aligning to TRBD1. V lost 6 bases to trimming and J lost 0 bases; unmatched junction nucleotides: 6. The CDR3 covers 14 residues. CDR1 is DFQATT and CDR2 is SNEGSKA in the germline V gene (reference sequence). The CDR3 DNA sequence: TGCAGTGCCCAGGGGGCGCGGATGAACACTGAAGCTTTCTTT. This sequence encodes CSAQGARMNTEAFF.

The table lists this clonotype with a few counts. V and J are TRBV28 and TRBJ1-5; D unresolved. V shed 6 bases and J shed 3 bases, with 12 bases lying between them. CDR1 is MDHEN and CDR2 is SYDVKM in the germline V gene. The CDR3 has 14 amino acids. CDR3 sequence (DNA): TGTGCCAGCAGCGCGGACGGAACCAATCAGCCCCAGCATTTT. Translated: CASSADGTNQPQHF.

The CDR3 nucleotides read TGTGCCACCAGTGATTGGTCCGGGACAGGGGGCGAAAAACTGTTTTTT. Amino acid sequence: CATSDWSGTGGEKLFF. The chain has TRBV24-1 and TRBJ1-4, with TRBD1 identical over 12 bases. This CDR3 region has 16 residues. Germline values: CDR1 KGHDR, CDR2 SFDVKD. V lost 2 bases and J lost 8; bases outside the gene matches: 5.

This clonotype was found a few times. The genes are TRBV6-5 and TRBJ1-2; 9 bases fit TRBD1. The CDR3 runs to 15 residues. The germline CDR1 and CDR2 sequences are MNHEY and SVGAGI. The trim removed 0 bases at V and 2 bases at J, leaving 1 base unmatched. The CDR3 nucleotides are TGTGCCAGCAGTTACTCGGACAGGGGAAACTATGGCTACACCTTC. This translates into CASSYSDRGNYGYTF.

The chain recombines TRBV20-1 with TRBJ2-1; the D gene is possibly TRBD1 (6 bases). V lost 7 bases to trimming and J lost 3 bases, with 34 bases between them. This CDR3 contains 20 residues. The germline gives CDR1 DFQATT, CDR2 SNEGSKA (reference sequence). CDR3 nucleotides: TGCAGTGTCAACCCCACGGCCATACAACCCCAGCAGGGGATCTACAATGAGCAGTTCTTC. It yields the protein CSVNPTAIQPQQGIYNEQFF.

Only a few counts were recorded for this clonotype. The V call is TRBV4-3, the J call TRBJ2-3, with D hard to call. Trimming took off 4 bases at V and 1 base at J, with 12 bases between the two ends. The germline CDR1 and CDR2 sequences are LGHNA and YSLEER. This CDR3 comprises 15 residues. CDR3 coding DNA: TGCGCCAGCAGCCCCGGTCGGACCCGCACAGATACGCAGTATTTT. Residues: CASSPGRTRTDTQYF.

This clonotype was seen a few times. This chain joins TRBV27 and TRBJ2-3, with TRBD1 as a possible D gene (5 bases). The CDR3 totals 17 residues. Trimming took off 5 bases at V and 0 bases at J, with 18 bases between the two ends. Per germline, CDR1 MNHEY and CDR2 SMNVEV (reference sequence). CDR3 coding DNA: TGTGCCAGCAGTCCCCAAGACAGAGACCCTAGCACAGATACGCAGTATTTT. It translates to CASSPQDRDPSTDTQYF.

Concerning this clonotype itself: A much larger clone lies one base from this, so it may be a read error. This chain links TRBV13 with TRBJ2-1; no definite D call. The CDR3 length is 15 residues. CDR1 is PRHDT, CDR2 FYEKMQ, per germline (reference sequence). The DNA for the CDR3 is TGTGCCAGCAGCTTAGGGCAAGGATTTCACAATGAGCGGTTCTTC. Its protein is CASSLGQGFHNERFF.

This clonotype was seen a few times. The gene calls are TRBV11-1 and TRBJ1-1; 8 bases line up with TRBD1. Unmatched junction bases numbered 10, after V lost 5 bases and J lost 5 bases. The CDR3 is made up of 15 amino acids. Germline loops: CDR1 SGHAT, CDR2 FQDESV (reference sequence). The CDR3 loop is CASSPERQGRTEAFF. Written as DNA, the CDR3 is TGTGCCAGCAGCCCGGAAAGACAGGGGCGGACTGAAGCTTTCTTT.

The table lists this clonotype with a few counts. The J gene is TRBJ2-3, the V gene TRBV2, with unresolved D. CDR3 length: 12 amino acids. Germline V lookup: CDR1 SNHLY, CDR2 FYNNEI. V was trimmed by 6 bases and J by 2 bases, leaving 6 bases between them. Here the CDR3 DNA reads TGTGCCAGCAGGGAGCTCACAGATACGCAGTATTTT. This gives the protein CASRELTDTQYF.

This clonotype was observed a handful of times. The chain has TRBV24-1 and TRBJ2-3; 7 bases are shared with TRBD2. Germline lookup yields CDR1 KGHDR and CDR2 SFDVKD. The CDR3 totals 15 residues. After removal of 3 bases from V and 0 bases from J, the junction contained 2 bases not matched to a gene. As DNA, the CDR3 is TGTGCCACCAGTGATAGCGGGACTAGCACAGATACGCAGTATTTT. Its protein product is CATSDSGTSTDTQYF.

The rearrangement joins TRBV29-1 to TRBJ2-7; TRBD1 matches 9 bases. The junction had 9 bases not matched to a gene; V was cut back by 0 bases and J by 0 bases. From germline, CDR1 is SQVTM and CDR2 ANQGSEA. The CDR3 is 17 residues long. The CDR3 DNA reads TGCAGCGTTGAAGATCCCGGCGGGACAGGGAGCTCCTACGAGCAGTACTTC. Protein: CSVEDPGGTGSSYEQYF.

The table lists this clonotype with a few counts. The chain carries TRBV5-1 and TRBJ1-1; 11 bases match TRBD1. The CDR3 loop spans 16 amino acids. V lost 2 bases to trimming and J lost 3 bases; unmatched junction nucleotides: 6. CDR1 and CDR2 from the germline V gene are SGHRS and YFSETQ. The CDR3 coding sequence is TGCGCCAGCAGCTTAGGACAGGGGGCATTCGACACTGAAGCTTTCTTT. Protein product: CASSLGQGAFDTEAFF.

This clonotype showed up just a few times. The rearrangement joins TRBV7-9 to TRBJ1-6, with 7 bases lining up with TRBD1. This CDR3 contains 16 residues. V was pared by 1 base and J by 7 bases, with 7 bases of the junction left unmatched. In germline, CDR1 is SEHNR, CDR2 FQNEAQ (reference sequence). CDR3 DNA: TGTGCCAGCAGCTTAGAGAAACAGGGGAGAAATTCACCCCTCCACTTT. Its protein product is CASSLEKQGRNSPLHF.

The CDR3: CSVGPPHSGAGPDTQYF. Here the CDR3 DNA reads TGCAGCGTTGGCCCCCCCCATAGCGGAGCGGGGCCAGATACGCAGTATTTT. The gene calls are TRBV29-1 and TRBJ2-3, with 7 bases aligning to TRBD2. The CDR3 has 17 amino acids. The ends lost 4 bases at V and 4 bases at J; junction bases unmatched: 17. CDR1 SQVTM and CDR2 ANQGSEA come from the germline V gene.

This rearrangement joins TRBV20-1 to TRBJ2-3; maybe TRBD1 (5 bases). CDR1 is DFQATT, CDR2 SNEGSKA, per germline (reference sequence). The length of the CDR3 is 15 residues. Trimming left V 3 bases short and J 2 bases short, with 15 bases between. In nucleotides, the CDR3 is TGCAGTGCTAGTCTCCAGGGTAGCCCCACAGATACGCAGTATTTT. This translates into CSASLQGSPTDTQYF.

The V call is TRBV24-1, the J call TRBJ1-2; D is undetermined. Germline loops: CDR1 KGHDR, CDR2 SFDVKD. V was cut by 3 bases and J by 3 bases, with 13 bases left in between. The CDR3 length is 15 residues. CDR3: CATSDPSRSDYGYTF. CDR3 in DNA: TGTGCCACCAGTGATCCCAGTAGGTCCGACTATGGCTACACCTTC.

This clonotype was counted a few times. The chain is built from TRBV6-6 and TRBJ1-2; D is unclear. V was trimmed by 7 bases and J by 7 bases, leaving 13 bases between them. CDR1 is MNHNY, CDR2 SVGAGI, per germline (reference sequence). The CDR3 consists of 12 residues. CDR3 nucleotides: TGTGCCAGCATTCACCGCCTCATTGGCTACACCTTC. Protein: CASIHRLIGYTF.

This clonotype showed up just once. The chain is built from TRBV14 and TRBJ2-1; D remains unclear. The germline V gene encodes CDR1 SGHDN and CDR2 FVKESK. V lost 4 bases to trimming and J lost 7 bases, with 11 bases between them. The CDR3 consists of 13 residues. DNA for the CDR3: TGTGCCAGCAGCCGCGGCTTAGGAAATGAGCAGTTCTTC. Translating it yields CASSRGLGNEQFF.

The rearrangement uses TRBV7-2 and TRBJ2-1; 7 bases are shared with TRBD2. Germline-derived CDR1 and CDR2 are SGHTA and FQGNSA. The V gene end was trimmed by 2 bases and the J gene end by 7 bases; junction bases not matched to a gene: 5. This CDR3 contains 14 residues. CDR3 region: CASSLIGSGNEQFF. The CDR3 region has the DNA TGTGCCAGCAGCTTAATAGGTAGCGGGAATGAGCAGTTCTTC.

This clonotype was observed a few times. The chain employs TRBV20-1 and TRBJ1-5; D not resolved. V lost 3 bases, J lost 7 bases, and 10 bases lay in between. The CDR3 has 12 residues. Germline CDR1 is DFQATT and CDR2 is SNEGSKA (reference sequence). The DNA of the CDR3 is TGCAGTGCTAGTGAAGGGCTCCAGCCCCAGCATTTT. Translated, it gives CSASEGLQPQHF.

This chain connects TRBV29-1 to TRBJ1-5; 7 bases align to TRBD1. Germline V lookup: CDR1 SQVTM, CDR2 ANQGSEA. The CDR3 has 13 residues. Trimming took 4 bases from V and 7 from J; bases not matched to a gene: 7. The CDR3 reads CSVGGGAGQPQHF. CDR3 sequence (DNA): TGCAGCGTTGGAGGGGGCGCAGGCCAGCCCCAGCATTTT.

The table lists this clonotype with a count of one. The V and J genes are TRBV12-3 or TRBV12-4 and TRBJ1-6; TRBD1 might be the D (5 bases). V was pared by 6 bases and J by 8 bases, with 5 bases between. The CDR3 has 11 amino acids. Written as DNA, the CDR3 is TGTGCCAGCAGGACAGATTCACCCCTCCACTTT. Encoded protein: CASRTDSPLHF.

The chain has TRBV28 and TRBJ1-5; unclear D gene. From germline, CDR1 is MDHEN and CDR2 SYDVKM. The CDR3 consists of 15 residues. V lost 3 bases and J 1 base, leaving 10 bases between the germline ends. The CDR3 is CASSFPRKSNQPQHF. CDR3 coding DNA: TGTGCCAGCAGTTTTCCCAGAAAAAGCAATCAGCCCCAGCATTTT. The full variable domain, completed using reference TRBV28 and TRBJ1-5, is DVKVTQSSRYLVKRTGEKVFLECVQDMDHENMFWYRQDPGLGLRLIYFSYDVKMKEKGDIPEGYSVSREKKERFSLILESASTNQTSMYLCASSFPRKSNQPQHFGDGTRLSIL.